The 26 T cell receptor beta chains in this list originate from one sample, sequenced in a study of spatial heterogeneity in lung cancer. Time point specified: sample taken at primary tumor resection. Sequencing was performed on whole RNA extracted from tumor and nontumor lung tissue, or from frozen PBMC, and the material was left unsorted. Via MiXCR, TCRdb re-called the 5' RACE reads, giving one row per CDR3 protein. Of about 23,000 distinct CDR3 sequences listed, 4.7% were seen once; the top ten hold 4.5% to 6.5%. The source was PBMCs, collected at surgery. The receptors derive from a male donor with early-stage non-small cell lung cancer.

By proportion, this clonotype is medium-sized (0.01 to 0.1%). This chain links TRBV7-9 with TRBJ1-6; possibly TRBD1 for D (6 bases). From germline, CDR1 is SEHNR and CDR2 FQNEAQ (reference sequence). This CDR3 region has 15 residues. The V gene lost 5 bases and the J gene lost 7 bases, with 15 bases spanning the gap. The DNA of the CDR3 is TGTGCCAGCAGCCCACGGCAGGGGCGGAATTCACCCCTCCACTTT. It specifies CASSPRQGRNSPLHF.

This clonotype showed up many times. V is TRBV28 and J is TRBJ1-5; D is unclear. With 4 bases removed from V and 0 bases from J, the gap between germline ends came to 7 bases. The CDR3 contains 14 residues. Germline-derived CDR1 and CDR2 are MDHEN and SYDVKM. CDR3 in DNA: TGTGCCAGCAGTTGGGCCGCTAGCAATCAGCCCCAGCATTTT. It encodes CASSWAASNQPQHF. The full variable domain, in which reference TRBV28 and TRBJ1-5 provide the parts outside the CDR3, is DVKVTQSSRYLVKRTGEKVFLECVQDMDHENMFWYRQDPGLGLRLIYFSYDVKMKEKGDIPEGYSVSREKKERFSLILESASTNQTSMYLCASSWAASNQPQHFGDGTRLSIL.

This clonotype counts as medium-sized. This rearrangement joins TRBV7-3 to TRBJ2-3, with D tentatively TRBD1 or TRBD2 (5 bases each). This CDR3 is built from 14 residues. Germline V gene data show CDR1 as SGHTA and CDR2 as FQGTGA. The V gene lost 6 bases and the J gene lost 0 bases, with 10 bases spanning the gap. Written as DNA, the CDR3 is TGTGCCAGCAGTCCGGGGCCTAGCACAGATACGCAGTATTTT. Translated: CASSPGPSTDTQYF.

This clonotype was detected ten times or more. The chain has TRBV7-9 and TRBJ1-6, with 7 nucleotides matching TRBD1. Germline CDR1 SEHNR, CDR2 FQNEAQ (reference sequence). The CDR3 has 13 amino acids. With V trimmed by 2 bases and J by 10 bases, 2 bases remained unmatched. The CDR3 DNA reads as TGTGCCAGCAGCTTAAGGGGGCAATCACCCCTCCACTTT. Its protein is CASSLRGQSPLHF.

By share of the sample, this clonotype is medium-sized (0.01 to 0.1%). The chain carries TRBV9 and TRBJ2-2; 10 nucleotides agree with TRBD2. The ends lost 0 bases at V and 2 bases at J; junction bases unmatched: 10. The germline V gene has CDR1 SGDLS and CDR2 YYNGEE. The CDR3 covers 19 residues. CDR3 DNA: TGTGCCAGCAGCGTAGACTCTAGCGGGAGACCAAGAAACACCGGGGAGCTGTTTTTT. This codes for CASSVDSSGRPRNTGELFF.

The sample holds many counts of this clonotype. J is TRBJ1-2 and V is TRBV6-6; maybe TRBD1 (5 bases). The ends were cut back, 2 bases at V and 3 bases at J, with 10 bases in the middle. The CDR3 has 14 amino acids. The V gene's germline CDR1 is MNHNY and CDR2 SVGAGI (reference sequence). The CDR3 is CASSYAGGDYGYTF. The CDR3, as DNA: TGTGCCAGCAGTTACGCGGGGGGGGACTATGGCTACACCTTC.

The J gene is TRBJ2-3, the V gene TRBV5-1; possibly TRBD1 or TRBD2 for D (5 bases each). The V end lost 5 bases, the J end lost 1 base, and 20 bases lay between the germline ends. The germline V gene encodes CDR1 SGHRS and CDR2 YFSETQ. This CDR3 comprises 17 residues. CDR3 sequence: CASSRDALRSGTDTQYF. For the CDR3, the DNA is TGCGCCAGCAGTCGGGACGCGCTTCGGTCTGGCACAGATACGCAGTATTTT.

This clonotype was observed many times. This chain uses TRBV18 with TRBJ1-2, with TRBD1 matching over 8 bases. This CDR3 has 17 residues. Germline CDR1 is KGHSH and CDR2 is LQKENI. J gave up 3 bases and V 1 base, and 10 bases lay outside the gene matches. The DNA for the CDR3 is TGTGCCAGCTCACCACGGGGCTCAGGGGGCGAAGACTATGGCTACACCTTC. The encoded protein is CASSPRGSGGEDYGYTF.

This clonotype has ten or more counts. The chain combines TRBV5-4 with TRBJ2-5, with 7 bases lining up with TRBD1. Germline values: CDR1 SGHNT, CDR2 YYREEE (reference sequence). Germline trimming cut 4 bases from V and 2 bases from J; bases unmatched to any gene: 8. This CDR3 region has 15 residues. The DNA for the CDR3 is TGTGCCAGCAGCCCAAGCCGGGACAGACAAGAGACCCAGTACTTC. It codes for CASSPSRDRQETQYF.

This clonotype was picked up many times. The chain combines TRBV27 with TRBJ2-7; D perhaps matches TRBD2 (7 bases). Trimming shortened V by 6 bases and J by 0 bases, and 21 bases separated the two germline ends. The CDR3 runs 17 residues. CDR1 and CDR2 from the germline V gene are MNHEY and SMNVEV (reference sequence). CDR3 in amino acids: CASRKGGVRSSSYEQYF. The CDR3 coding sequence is TGTGCCAGCAGGAAAGGGGGGGTCAGGTCAAGCTCCTACGAGCAGTACTTC.

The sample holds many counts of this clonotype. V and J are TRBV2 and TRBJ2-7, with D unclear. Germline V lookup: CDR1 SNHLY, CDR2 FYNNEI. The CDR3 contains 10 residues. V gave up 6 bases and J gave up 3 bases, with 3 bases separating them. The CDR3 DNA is TGTGCCAGCAGGAACTACGAGCAGTACTTC. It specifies CASRNYEQYF.

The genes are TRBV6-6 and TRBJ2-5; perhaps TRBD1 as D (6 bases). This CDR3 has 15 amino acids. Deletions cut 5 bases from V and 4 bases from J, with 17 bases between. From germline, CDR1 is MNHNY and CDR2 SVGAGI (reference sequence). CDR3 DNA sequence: TGTGCCAGCAGTAAGCCAGGGGTTGAAGGAGAGACCCAGTACTTC. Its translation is CASSKPGVEGETQYF.

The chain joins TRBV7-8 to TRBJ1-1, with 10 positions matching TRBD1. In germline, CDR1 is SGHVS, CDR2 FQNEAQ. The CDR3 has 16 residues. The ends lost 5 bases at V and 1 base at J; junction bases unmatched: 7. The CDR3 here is CASSLGQGGWNTEAFF. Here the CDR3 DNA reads TGTGCCAGCAGCCTCGGACAGGGGGGATGGAACACTGAAGCTTTCTTT. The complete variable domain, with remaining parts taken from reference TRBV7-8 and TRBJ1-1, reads GAGVSQSPRYKVAKRGQDVALRCDPISGHVSLFWYQQALGQGPEFLTYFQNEAQLDKSGLPSDRFFAERPEGSVSTLKIQRTQQEDSAVYLCASSLGQGGWNTEAFFGQGTRLTVV.

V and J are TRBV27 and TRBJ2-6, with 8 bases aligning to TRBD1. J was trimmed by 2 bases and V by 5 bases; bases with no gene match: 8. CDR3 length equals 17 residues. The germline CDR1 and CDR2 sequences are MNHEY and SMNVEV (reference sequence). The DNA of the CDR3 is TGTGCCAGCAGTCCTTCCCAGGGGGCGCCTGGGGCCAACGTCCTGACTTTC. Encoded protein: CASSPSQGAPGANVLTF.

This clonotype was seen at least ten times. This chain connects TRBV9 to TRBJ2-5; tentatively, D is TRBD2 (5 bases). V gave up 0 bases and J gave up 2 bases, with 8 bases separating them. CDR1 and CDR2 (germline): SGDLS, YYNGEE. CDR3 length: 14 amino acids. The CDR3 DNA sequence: TGTGCCAGCAGCGTAGTCGGGGATCAAGAGACCCAGTACTTC. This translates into CASSVVGDQETQYF.

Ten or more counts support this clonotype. This CDR3 is CSARVFDGTEAFF. Written as DNA, the CDR3 is TGCAGTGCTAGAGTATTCGATGGCACTGAAGCTTTCTTT. The chain joins TRBV20-1 to TRBJ1-1; D is unclear. CDR3 size: 13 residues. V lost 1 base and J 4 bases, leaving 10 bases between the germline ends. Germline assignment: CDR1 DFQATT and CDR2 SNEGSKA (reference sequence).

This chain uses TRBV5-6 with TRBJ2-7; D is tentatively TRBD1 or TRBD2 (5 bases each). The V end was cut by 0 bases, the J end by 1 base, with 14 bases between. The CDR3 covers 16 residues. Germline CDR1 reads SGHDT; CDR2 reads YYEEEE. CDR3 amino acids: CASSLVGTRESYEQYF. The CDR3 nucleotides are TGTGCCAGCAGCTTGGTGGGGACCAGAGAGTCCTACGAGCAGTACTTC.

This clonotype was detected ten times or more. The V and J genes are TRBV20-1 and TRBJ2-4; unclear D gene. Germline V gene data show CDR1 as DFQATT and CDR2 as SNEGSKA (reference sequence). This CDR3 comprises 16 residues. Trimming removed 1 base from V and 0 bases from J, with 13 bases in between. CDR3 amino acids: CSARGATTLAKNIQYF. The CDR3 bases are TGCAGTGCTAGAGGGGCCACCACCTTAGCCAAAAACATTCAGTACTTC.

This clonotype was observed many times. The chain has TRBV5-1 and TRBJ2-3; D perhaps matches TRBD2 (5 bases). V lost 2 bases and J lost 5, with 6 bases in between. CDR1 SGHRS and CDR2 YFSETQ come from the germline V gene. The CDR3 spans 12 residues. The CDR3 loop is CASSLSGDTQYF. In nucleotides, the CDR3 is TGCGCCAGCAGCTTAAGCGGAGATACGCAGTATTTT.

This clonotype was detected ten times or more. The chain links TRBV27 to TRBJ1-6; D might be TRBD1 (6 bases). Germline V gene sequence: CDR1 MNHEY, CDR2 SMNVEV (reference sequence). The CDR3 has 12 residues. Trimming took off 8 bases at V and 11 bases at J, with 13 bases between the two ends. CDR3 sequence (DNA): TGTGCCAGCGGGCTTACAGGGCCACCCCTCCACTTT. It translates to CASGLTGPPLHF.

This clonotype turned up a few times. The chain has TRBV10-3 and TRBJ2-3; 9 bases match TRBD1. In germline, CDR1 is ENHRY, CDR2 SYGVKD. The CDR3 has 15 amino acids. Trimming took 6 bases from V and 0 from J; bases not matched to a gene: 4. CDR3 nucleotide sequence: TGTGCCATCAGAGGGACAGGGATTAGCACAGATACGCAGTATTTT. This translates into CAIRGTGISTDTQYF.

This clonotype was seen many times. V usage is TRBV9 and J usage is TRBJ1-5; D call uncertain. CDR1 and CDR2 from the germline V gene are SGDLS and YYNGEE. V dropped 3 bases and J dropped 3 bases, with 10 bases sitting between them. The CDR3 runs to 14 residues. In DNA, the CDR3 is TGTGCCAGCAGCGCCCCAGGACTCAATCAGCCCCAGCATTTT. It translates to CASSAPGLNQPQHF.

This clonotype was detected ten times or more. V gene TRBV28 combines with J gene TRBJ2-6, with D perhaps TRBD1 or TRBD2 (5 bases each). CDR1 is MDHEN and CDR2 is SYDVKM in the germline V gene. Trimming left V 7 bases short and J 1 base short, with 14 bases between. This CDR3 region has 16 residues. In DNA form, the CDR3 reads TGTGCCAGCAATGGGGGAGAGGGATCTGGGGCCAACGTCCTGACTTTC. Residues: CASNGGEGSGANVLTF.

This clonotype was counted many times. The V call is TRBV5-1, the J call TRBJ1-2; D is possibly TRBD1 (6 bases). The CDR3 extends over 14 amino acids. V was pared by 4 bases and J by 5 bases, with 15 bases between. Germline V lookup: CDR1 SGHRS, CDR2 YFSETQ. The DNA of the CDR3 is TGCGCCAGCAGCCTGACAGGTTCTCCATATGGCTACACCTTC. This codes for CASSLTGSPYGYTF.

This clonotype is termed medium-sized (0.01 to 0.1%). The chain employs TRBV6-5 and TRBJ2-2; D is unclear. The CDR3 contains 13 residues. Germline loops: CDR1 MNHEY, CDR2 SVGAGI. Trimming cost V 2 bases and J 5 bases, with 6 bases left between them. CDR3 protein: CASSYDGTGELFF. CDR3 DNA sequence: TGTGCCAGCAGTTACGACGGGACCGGGGAGCTGTTTTTT.

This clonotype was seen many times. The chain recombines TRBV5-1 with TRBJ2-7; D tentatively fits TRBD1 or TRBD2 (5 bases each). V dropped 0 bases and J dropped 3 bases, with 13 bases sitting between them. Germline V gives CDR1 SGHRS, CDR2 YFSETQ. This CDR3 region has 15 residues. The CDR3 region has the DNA TGCGCCAGCAGCTTGGATGGGACGGCGGGCTACGAGCAGTACTTC. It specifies CASSLDGTAGYEQYF.